The 3 T cell receptor beta chains presented below share a single source sample, sequenced in a study of cytomegalovirus exposure and HLA in healthy donors. The PCR made use of 60 Vbeta and 13 Jbeta primers. Sequencing used immunoSEQ multiplex PCR; TCRdb keeps in-frame clones, though not all of them. Of 180,000 or so clones listed, around 80% are singletons. The material sequenced was PBMCs. The receptors were gathered from a woman between 50 and 59 years old in good health and CMV-seropositive.

J is TRBJ1-2 and V is TRBV5-8, with 7 nucleotides matching TRBD1. Germline V gene data show CDR1 as SGHTS and CDR2 as YDEGEE. Trimming at V came to 4 bases and at J to 3 bases, leaving 3 bases not matched to a gene. The length of the CDR3 is 13 residues. The CDR3 here is CASSPGQDYGYTF. In nucleotides, the CDR3 is TGTGCCAGCAGCCCCGGACAGGACTATGGCTACACCTTC.

V usage is TRBV6-1 and J usage is TRBJ1-3; tentatively, D is TRBD1 (5 bases). The CDR3 has 13 amino acids. V lost 8 bases, J lost 3 bases, and 11 bases lay in between. The germline gives CDR1 MNHNS, CDR2 SASEGT. This CDR3 reads CASGGYGGNTIYF. The CDR3, as DNA: TGTGCCAGCGGGGGGTATGGTGGAAACACCATATATTTT.

V and J are TRBV18 and TRBJ2-3; the D is unclear. This CDR3 is 15 amino acids long. Trimming took 6 bases from V and 0 from J, leaving 13 bases between them. Germline CDR1 and CDR2: KGHSH and LQKENI. This CDR3 is CASSAFGGSTDTQYF. DNA for the CDR3: TGTGCCAGCTCGGCGTTCGGCGGTAGCACAGATACGCAGTATTTT.